This T cell receptor beta chain stems from a study of breast tumors, draining lymph nodes, adjacent tissues. The table lists this clonotype with many counts. The antigen is unknown. Samples came from axillary lymph nodes draining the breast cancer. Via MiXCR, TCRdb re-called the multiplex PCR reads, giving one row per CDR3 protein. The repertoire consists of around 130,000 distinct CDR3 sequences, with 21% occurring once and the leading ten covering 2.2%. Study-level findings and limits: The lymph node origin of tumor T cells was framed as consistent with a hypothesis, not demonstrated. Most tumor T cells seemingly derive from lymph node, then expand in tumor. Tumor TCR diversity was below lymph nodes but above nontumor tissue. Compared with basal-like, luminal-like tumors shared significantly more repertoire with nontumor tissue.

Material: axillary lymph node tissue. This clonotype was obtained from a female donor with breast cancer. Some clones in this sample may be carry-over from other donors' samples.

The CDR3 bases are TGTGCCTCACGTGCGGCGGGCTACTATGGCTACACCTTC. This encodes CASRAAGYYGYTF. The V and J genes are TRBV30 and TRBJ1-2; the D is unclear. The CDR3 totals 13 residues. V gave up 7 bases and J gave up 3 bases, with 15 bases separating them. Germline V gene sequence: CDR1 GTSNPN, CDR2 SVGIG (reference sequence).